This T cell receptor beta chain came from a study of T-cell reconstitution after alpha-beta-depleted transplantation in children (TCRdb year 2016). A note on the overall study: The study quantitatively tracked T-cell immune reconstitution after TCRalphabeta/CD19-depleted allogeneic hematopoietic cell transplantation in children using TCR repertoire profiling.

The treatment or condition tag for this specimen amounts to: allogeneic hematopoietic cell transplantation with graft depleted of TCRalphabeta T cells and CD19 B cells. The children who served as transplant recipients had been given grafts of TCRalphabeta/CD19-depleted allogeneic hematopoietic cells. Broader findings and caveats from the paper: The frequencies of hyperexpanded clones fell over the following months, and after one year, T-cell counts and TCRbeta diversity were mostly attributed to newly produced T cells. In some patients, the high TCRbeta diversity seen at day 60 was put down to recipient T cells and intrathymic progenitors that had survived conditioning. The apparently early alphabetaT-cell count recovery about two months after transplant was reportedly dependent on only several hundred rapidly expanded clones derived from non-depleted graft cells.

Libraries were built with PCR. These reads were obtained on an Illumina HiSeq 2500. Molecular barcoding was employed in the preparation of TCR libraries, with unique molecular identifiers being used to normalize TCRbeta repertoire quantification. TCRdb applied fastp at Q25 and MiXCR to the public reads, then kept only in-frame beta chains. Rows merge per CDR3 protein into single entries with the most common DNA and genes. This sample is represented by hundreds of thousands of distinct CDR3 sequences; 6.5% to 9% of them were singletons. 6.3% of the sample is taken by the ten largest. This clonotype was seen repeatedly, ten times or more. No antigen is known for it. Within one base of it there is no much larger clone, and no base qualities were kept. The sample was PBMCs, mostly from graft donor cells, taken 180 days after TCRalphabeta/CD19-depleted stem cell transplant. The receptor was isolated from a male patient younger than 18 who had a stem cell transplant for acute lymphoblastic leukemia, so the T cells may come from the graft donor.

CDR3 reads: CASSLSGVAKNIQYF. DNA sequence: TGTGCCAGCAGCTTGAGCGGGGTAGCCAAAAACATTCAGTACTTC. Recombination joined TRBV7-2 with TRBJ2-4, with 7 junctional bases fitting TRBD2. After removal of 3 bases from V and 0 bases from J, the junction retains 2 bases not matched to a gene. The CDR3 has 15 amino acids, counting the end cysteine and phenylalanine. Only CDR3 DNA is held: 45 bases, read in frame from base 1. The germline V gene supplies CDR1 SGHTA and CDR2 FQGNSA. Reference TRBV7-2 and TRBJ2-4 genes cover what lies past the CDR3, so the full variable domain is GAGVSQSPSNKVTEKGKDVELRCDPISGHTALYWYRQSLGQGLEFLIYFQGNSAPDKSGLPSDRFSAERTGGSVSTLTIQRTQQEDSAVYLCASSLSGVAKNIQYFGAGTRLSVL.